The rows below give T cell receptor beta chains drawn from one sample of a study of CD8 T cells in Susac syndrome. One entry per CDR3 protein, called by TCRdb with MiXCR from the immunoSEQ multiplex PCR reads. Of 100,000 to 150,000 distinct CDR3 sequences in the sample, over 90% were seen once. The sequenced sample consisted of CD4+ T cells from PBMCs. The receptors stem from a human donor with Susac syndrome. Both conserved end residues are part of each CDR3.

cdr3_length,j_call,v_call,cdr3_aa
14,TRBJ2-7,TRBV5-4,CASSLGGRAYEQYF
16,TRBJ1-1,TRBV4-2,CASSQDSDRWYTEAFF
13,TRBJ2-5,TRBV27,CASSSQRRETQYF
14,TRBJ1-3,TRBV28,CASSLRVIGNTIYF
15,TRBJ2-5,TRBV9,CASSKRTSGTETQYF
15,TRBJ2-1,TRBV5-6,CASSLLGLNNNEQFF
13,TRBJ1-1,TRBV29-1,CSVVRPMNTEAFF
14,TRBJ2-6,TRBV9,CASSVVGGANVLTF
15,TRBJ2-7,TRBV7-2,CASSLVTRAIYEQYF
11,TRBJ1-1,TRBV30,CAGKRNTEAFF
8,TRBJ1-5,TRBV20-1,CSVGPQHF
14,TRBJ1-1,TRBV6-6,CASSDQSPNTEAFF
14,TRBJ1-1,TRBV27,CASSPGRPNTEAFF
15,TRBJ2-5,TRBV20-1,CSARDTGLAGETQYF
11,TRBJ1-1,TRBV7-9,CASSREAEAFF
16,TRBJ2-5,TRBV4-1,CASSLDGGREGETQYF
17,TRBJ1-2,TRBV7-9,CASSSGTDIKTNYGYTF
12,TRBJ1-2,TRBV19,CASSRAGPGYTF
14,TRBJ2-2,TRBV6-2/TRBV6-3,CASRKAGNTGELFF
11,TRBJ2-7,TRBV6-2/TRBV6-3,CATRDSYEQYF
14,TRBJ2-7,TRBV29-1,CSVRAHAGDYEQYF
13,TRBJ2-7,TRBV29-1,CSAGDRGQNEQYF
11,TRBJ2-7,TRBV18,CASSPDREQYF
14,TRBJ2-7,TRBV7-2,CASSSAGGNYEQYF
15,TRBJ2-6,TRBV28,CASSLRGAGANVLTF
17,TRBJ2-7,TRBV5-1,CASSSMSGTPTPYEQYF
14,TRBJ1-2,TRBV25-1,CASSGLQGARGYTF
14,TRBJ2-7,TRBV4-3,CASSLAGNSYEQYF
12,TRBJ2-5,TRBV7-9,CASSPSTGTKYF
15,TRBJ1-1,TRBV6-5,CATLRPGTGANEAFF
15,TRBJ2-7,TRBV6-5,CASSYSSAGPYEQYF
13,TRBJ1-1,TRBV27,CASSFQGGAEAFF
12,TRBJ1-1,TRBV29-1,CSVGQQQGAAFF
13,TRBJ2-7,TRBV15,CATSRVDSYEQYF
14,TRBJ2-3,TRBV29-1,CSVNGLHAPDTQYF
13,TRBJ2-7,TRBV20-1,CSARTGSVYEQYF
14,TRBJ2-7,TRBV20-1,CSALRVGSPLEQYF
15,TRBJ1-2,TRBV2,CASSDPVKQGRGYTF
17,TRBJ1-5,TRBV28,CASSPDRGANSNQPQHF
12,TRBJ2-7,TRBV2,CASRDRVYEQYF
16,TRBJ1-1,TRBV20-1,CSARPHERTDNTEAFF
12,TRBJ1-1,TRBV20-1,CSARGVYTEAFF
13,TRBJ1-1,TRBV12-3/TRBV12-4,CASSPNSRGEAFF
14,TRBJ1-2,TRBV12-3/TRBV12-4,CASSPGGLLSGYTF
14,TRBJ2-5,TRBV7-6,CASSLTGQKETQYF
14,TRBJ2-5,TRBV7-9,CASSLRQGQETQYF
16,TRBJ2-3,TRBV3-1,CASSQVVTSGTDTQYF